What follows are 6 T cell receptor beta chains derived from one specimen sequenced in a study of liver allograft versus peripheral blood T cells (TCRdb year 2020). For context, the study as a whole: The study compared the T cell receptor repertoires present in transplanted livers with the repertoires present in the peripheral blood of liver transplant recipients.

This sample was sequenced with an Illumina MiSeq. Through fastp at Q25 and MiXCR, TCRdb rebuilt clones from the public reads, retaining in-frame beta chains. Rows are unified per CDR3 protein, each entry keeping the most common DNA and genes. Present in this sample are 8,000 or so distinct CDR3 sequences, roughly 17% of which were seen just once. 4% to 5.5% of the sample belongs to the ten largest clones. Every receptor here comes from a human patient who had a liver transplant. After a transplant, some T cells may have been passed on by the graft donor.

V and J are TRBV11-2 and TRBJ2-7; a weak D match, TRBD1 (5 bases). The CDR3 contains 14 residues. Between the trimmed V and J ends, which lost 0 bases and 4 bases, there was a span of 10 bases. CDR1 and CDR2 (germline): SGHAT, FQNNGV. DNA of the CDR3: TGTGCCAGCAGCTTAGAGGGGCACAGATACGAGCAGTACTTC. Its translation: CASSLEGHRYEQYF.

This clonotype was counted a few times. The CDR3 protein is CSASAGPNSGNTIYF. The CDR3, as DNA: TGCAGTGCTAGCGCGGGGCCGAACTCTGGAAACACCATATATTTT. The chain couples TRBV20-1 to TRBJ1-3; TRBD1 might be the D (5 bases). This CDR3 comprises 15 residues. The germline gives CDR1 DFQATT, CDR2 SNEGSKA (reference sequence). Trimming took off 3 bases at V and 0 bases at J, with 12 bases between the two ends.

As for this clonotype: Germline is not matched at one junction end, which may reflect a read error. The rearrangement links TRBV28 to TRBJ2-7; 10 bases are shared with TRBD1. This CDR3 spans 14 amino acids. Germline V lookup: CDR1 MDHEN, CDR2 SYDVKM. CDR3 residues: CASRGTGEVYGQYF. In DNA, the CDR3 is TGTGCCAGCAGGGGGACAGGGGAAGTTTACGGGCAGTACTTC.

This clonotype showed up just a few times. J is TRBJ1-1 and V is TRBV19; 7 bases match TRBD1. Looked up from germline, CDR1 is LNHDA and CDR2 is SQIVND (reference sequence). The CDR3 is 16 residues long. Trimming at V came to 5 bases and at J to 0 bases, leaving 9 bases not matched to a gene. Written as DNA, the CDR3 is TGTGCCAGTAGTGAATCCTCCAGGGGGGTGAACACTGAAGCTTTCTTT. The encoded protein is CASSESSRGVNTEAFF. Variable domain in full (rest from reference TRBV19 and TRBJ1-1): DGGITQSPKYLFRKEGQNVTLSCEQNLNHDAMYWYRQDPGQGLRLIYYSQIVNDFQKGDIAEGYSVSREKKESFPLTVTSAQKNPTAFYLCASSESSRGVNTEAFFGQGTRLTVV.

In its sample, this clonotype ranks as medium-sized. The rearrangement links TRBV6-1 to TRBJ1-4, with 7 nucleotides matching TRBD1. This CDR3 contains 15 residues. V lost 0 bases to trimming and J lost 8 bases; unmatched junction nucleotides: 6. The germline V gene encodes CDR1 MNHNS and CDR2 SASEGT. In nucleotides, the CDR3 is TGTGCCAGCAGTGAAGCCACAGGGGCGAGGGAAAAACTGTTTTTT. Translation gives CASSEATGAREKLFF.

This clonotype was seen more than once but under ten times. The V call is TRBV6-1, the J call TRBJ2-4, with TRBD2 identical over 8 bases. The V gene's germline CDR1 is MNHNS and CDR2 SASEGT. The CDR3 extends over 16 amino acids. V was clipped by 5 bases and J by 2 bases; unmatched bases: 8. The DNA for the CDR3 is TGTGCCAGCAGTTATTCGACTAGCGTTACCAAAAACATTCAGTACTTC. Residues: CASSYSTSVTKNIQYF.